Listed below are T cell receptor beta chains from one sample, sequenced in a study of radiation and T cells in renal cell carcinoma. TCRdb keeps only in-frame clones here, not all; method: immunoSEQ multiplex PCR. The profile shows about 140,000 clones, less than 90% of them singletons. Sequenced material: blood, taken from a patient whose treatment included radiotherapy and nephrectomy. These receptors originate from a woman aged 45-59 years with renal cell carcinoma. Both conserved end residues are part of each CDR3. The D gene is left open where the match is weak. For some rows the clone size is stated as once, few or many, or as a class when expanded; others skip it.

>NA|NA|TRBJ2-3|TRBV7-8
CASSLAAWGSTDTQYF
TGTGCCAGCAGCTTAGCGGCTTGGGGGTCCACAGATACGCAGTATTTT
>few|NA|TRBJ2-1|TRBV6-4
CASSVGDYNEQFF
TGTGCCAGCAGTGTTGGGGACTACAATGAGCAGTTCTTC
>NA|NA|TRBJ2-7|TRBV11-2
CASSLDGTSYEQYF
TGTGCCAGCAGCTTAGATGGGACCTCCTACGAGCAGTACTTC
>NA|TRBD1|TRBJ1-2|TRBV4-3
CASSQEGQGASGYTF
TGCGCCAGCAGCCAGGAAGGACAGGGGGCAAGTGGCTACACCTTC
>NA|TRBD1|TRBJ1-2|TRBV19
CASSIMGQVMLGYTF
TGTGCCAGTAGTATAATGGGACAGGTCATGCTCGGCTACACCTTC
>NA|NA|TRBJ1-1|TRBV9
CASSDDGGRGHSSEAFF
TGTGCCAGCAGCGACGACGGGGGGCGAGGTCATTCTTCTGAAGCTTTCTTT
>NA|NA|TRBJ1-6|TRBV30
CAWSVRGFYNSPLHF
TGTGCCTGGAGTGTACGGGGGTTTTATAATTCACCCCTCCACTTT
>NA|NA|TRBJ1-4|TRBV7-8
CASSLVTSPRGNEKLFF
TGTGCCAGCAGCTTAGTAACTTCTCCGAGGGGCAATGAAAAACTGTTTTTT
>once|NA|TRBJ2-7|TRBV4-1
CASSQGSWTNYEQYF
TGCGCCAGCAGCCAAGGCTCTTGGACCAACTACGAGCAGTACTTC
>NA|NA|TRBJ2-2|TRBV9
CASSVELDTGELFF
TGTGCCAGCAGCGTAGAACTCGACACCGGGGAGCTGTTTTTT
>few|TRBD1|TRBJ2-7|TRBV7-9
CASSRQGNEQYF
TGTGCCAGCAGCCGACAGGGTAACGAGCAGTACTTC
>NA|TRBD1|TRBJ2-2|TRBV5-6
CATRGMGQGGTGELFF
TGTGCCACCCGGGGAATGGGACAGGGCGGCACCGGGGAGCTGTTTTTT
>NA|NA|TRBJ2-7|TRBV7-2
CASSLLGQAYEQYF
TGTGCCAGCAGCTTACTTGGCCAGGCCTACGAGCAGTACTTC
>NA|NA|TRBJ1-5|TRBV19
CASTSTRGSNQPQHF
TGTGCCAGTACCTCCACGAGGGGAAGCAATCAGCCCCAGCATTTT
>NA|NA|TRBJ2-4|TRBV28
CASSLSGLRGAIQYF
TGTGCCAGCAGTTTATCGGGACTTCGGGGGGCCATTCAGTACTTC
>NA|NA|TRBJ1-5|TRBV9
CASSPAGQSNQPQHF
TGTGCCAGCAGCCCGGCGGGGCAGAGCAATCAGCCCCAGCATTTT
>NA|TRBD1|TRBJ1-1|TRBV7-2
CASSSSRGSTEAFF
TGTGCCAGCAGCTCGTCCAGGGGGAGCACTGAAGCTTTCTTT
>NA|NA|TRBJ1-1|TRBV19
CASSTLQGGNTEAFF
TGTGCCAGTAGCACTTTACAGGGTGGGAACACTGAAGCTTTCTTT
>NA|NA|TRBJ2-7|TRBV7-2
CASSKLSRESDEQYF
TGTGCCAGCAGCAAATTGAGCCGGGAGTCGGACGAGCAGTACTTC
>NA|TRBD1|TRBJ1-3|TRBV4-2
CASSNRGSGNTIYF
TGTGCCAGCAGCAACAGGGGCTCTGGAAACACCATATATTTT
>NA|TRBD1|TRBJ2-1|TRBV2
CASNRDRASYNEQFF
TGTGCCAGCAACCGGGACAGGGCGTCCTACAATGAGCAGTTCTTC
>NA|TRBD1|TRBJ2-7|TRBV5-1
CASRPRQGPYEQYF
TGCGCCAGCAGGCCGAGACAGGGGCCCTACGAGCAGTACTTC
>NA|NA|TRBJ2-3|TRBV30
CAWRNFGGPDTQYF
TGTGCCTGGAGAAATTTCGGGGGCCCGGATACGCAGTATTTT
>NA|TRBD2|TRBJ2-1|TRBV9
CASSNSGGPWEQFF
TGTGCCAGCAGCAATAGCGGGGGGCCTTGGGAGCAGTTCTTC
>NA|TRBD1|TRBJ2-1|TRBV7-9
CASSSDRVSYNEQFF
TGTGCCAGCAGCTCGGACAGGGTCTCCTACAATGAGCAGTTCTTC
>NA|NA|TRBJ2-5|TRBV21-1
CASSKGVAGEETQYF
TGTGCCAGCAGCAAGGGGGTAGCGGGAGAAGAGACCCAGTACTTC
>NA|NA|TRBJ1-1|TRBV5-6
CASSLAGDTEAFF
TGTGCCAGCAGCTTGGCGGGGGACACTGAAGCTTTCTTT
>NA|TRBD2|TRBJ2-5|TRBV10-1
CASSETGEGEETQYF
TGCGCCAGCAGTGAAACGGGGGAGGGCGAAGAGACCCAGTACTTC
>NA|TRBD1|TRBJ2-7|TRBV4-3
CASSQGTGRYEQYF
TGCGCCAGCAGCCAAGGGACAGGGAGATACGAGCAGTACTTC
>NA|TRBD1|TRBJ1-1|TRBV7-2
CASSPDRGVAEAFF
TGTGCCAGCAGCCCGGACAGGGGAGTCGCTGAAGCTTTCTTT
>NA|TRBD1|TRBJ2-3|TRBV29-1
CSVKGPRTGSTDTQYF
TGCAGCGTTAAGGGGCCGCGGACAGGGAGCACAGATACGCAGTATTTT
>NA|NA|TRBJ1-1|TRBV7-2
CASARAGTNTEAFF
TGTGCCAGTGCCCGAGCAGGGACGAACACTGAAGCTTTCTTT
>NA|NA|TRBJ2-5|TRBV6-1
CASSESTLTRETQYF
TGTGCCAGCAGTGAATCCACCCTTACTCGCGAGACCCAGTACTTC
>NA|NA|TRBJ1-1|TRBV9
CASSPRTAEDTEAFF
TGTGCCAGCAGCCCACGGACAGCGGAGGACACTGAAGCTTTCTTT
>NA|NA|TRBJ2-2|TRBV19
CASRGWTNTGELFF
TGTGCCAGTAGAGGTTGGACTAACACCGGGGAGCTGTTTTTT
>once|NA|TRBJ2-7|TRBV7-9
CASSLRGTGEQYF
TGTGCCAGCAGCTTACGGGGAACGGGGGAGCAGTACTTC
>once|NA|TRBJ1-1|TRBV19
CASSSRMAKEAFF
TGTGCCAGTAGTAGCCGGATGGCAAAGGAAGCTTTCTTT
>NA|NA|TRBJ2-1|TRBV7-8
CASGSYGTYNEQFF
TGTGCCAGCGGAAGCTATGGGACTTACAATGAGCAGTTCTTC
>NA|NA|TRBJ2-5|TRBV7-9
CASSASEGETQYF
TGTGCCAGCAGCGCTAGTGAGGGAGAGACCCAGTACTTC
>NA|TRBD2|TRBJ2-1|TRBV18
CASSPPSSGGGNEQFF
TGTGCCAGCTCACCACCTAGTAGCGGGGGCGGGAATGAGCAGTTCTTC
>NA|NA|TRBJ1-4|TRBV25-1
CASSATGWANEKLFF
TGTGCCAGCAGTGCTACGGGATGGGCTAATGAAAAACTGTTTTTT
>once|NA|TRBJ2-1|TRBV19
CASSTPTGNSYNEQFF
TGTGCCAGTAGTACCCCGACAGGTAACTCCTACAATGAGCAGTTCTTC
>once|NA|TRBJ1-2|TRBV27
CASMGSGYYGYTF
TGTGCCAGCATGGGTTCGGGCTACTATGGCTACACCTTC
>NA|TRBD2|TRBJ2-7|TRBV5-1
CASSPMTSGGYEQYF
TGCGCCAGCAGCCCAATGACTAGCGGGGGTTACGAGCAGTACTTC
>NA|NA|TRBJ2-2|TRBV7-2
CASSSPTGSRELFF
TGTGCCAGCAGCTCCCCTACAGGGAGCAGGGAGCTGTTTTTT
>NA|NA|TRBJ2-7|TRBV5-1
CASKGDNSEQYF
TGCGCCAGCAAAGGGGACAACAGCGAGCAGTACTTC
>NA|NA|TRBJ1-2|TRBV30
CAWSVPGASGYTF
TGTGCCTGGAGTGTACCAGGGGCAAGTGGCTACACCTTC
>NA|TRBD1|TRBJ2-2|TRBV19
CASRRDRENTGELFF
TGTGCCAGTAGGAGGGACAGAGAGAACACCGGGGAGCTGTTTTTT
>NA|TRBD2|TRBJ2-1|TRBV28
CASSSRTSGGSLDEQFF
TGTGCCAGCAGTTCGAGGACTAGCGGGGGCTCTCTGGATGAGCAGTTCTTC
>NA|NA|TRBJ1-4|TRBV19
CAVKRANNEKLFF
TGTGCCGTAAAAAGGGCCAATAATGAAAAACTGTTTTTT
>few|NA|TRBJ1-2|TRBV7-8
CASSPSGSYGYTF
TGTGCCAGCAGTCCGTCTGGCAGCTATGGCTACACCTTC
>NA|TRBD1|TRBJ1-1|TRBV30
CAWREGQGYTEAFF
TGTGCCTGGAGGGAAGGACAGGGGTACACTGAAGCTTTCTTT
>NA|TRBD2|TRBJ2-3|TRBV7-2
CASSSLGTSGYADTQYF
TGTGCCAGCAGCTCCTTAGGGACTAGCGGCTACGCAGATACGCAGTATTTT
>NA|NA|TRBJ2-7|TRBV11-3
CASSLYSSYEQYF
TGTGCCAGCAGCTTATACTCGTCCTACGAGCAGTACTTC